This T cell receptor beta chain was captured in a study of blood T cells in healthy people across ages. As for the study in general: Using template switching, researchers captured about one barcoded beta molecule for each two T cells. Notes on the study in general: Per million T cells, the diversity of TCR beta decreased roughly linearly as age advanced.

This clonotype was detected a few times. The antigen is unknown. Primers used in a second PCR of roughly 7 to 11 cycles were a sample-barcoded 5' primer and a J-beta primer mix. TCRdb called the 5' RACE reads again in MiXCR, with one record for every CDR3 protein. The sample yields about 1,800,000 distinct CDR3 sequences, roughly 27% seen once. This CDR3 is built from 14 residues. CDR1 SGHTA and CDR2 FQGNSA come from the germline V gene. Trimming removed 4 bases at V and 8 bases at J, with 17 bases between. The sequenced material came from blood. J is TRBJ1-2 and V is TRBV7-2; perhaps TRBD1 as D (5 bases). The sequence was obtained from a woman in her twenties or thirties in good health. The CDR3 loop is CASSSRQSPGGYTF. CDR3 coding DNA: TGTGCCAGCAGCTCCCGACAGTCCCCGGGAGGCTACACCTTC.